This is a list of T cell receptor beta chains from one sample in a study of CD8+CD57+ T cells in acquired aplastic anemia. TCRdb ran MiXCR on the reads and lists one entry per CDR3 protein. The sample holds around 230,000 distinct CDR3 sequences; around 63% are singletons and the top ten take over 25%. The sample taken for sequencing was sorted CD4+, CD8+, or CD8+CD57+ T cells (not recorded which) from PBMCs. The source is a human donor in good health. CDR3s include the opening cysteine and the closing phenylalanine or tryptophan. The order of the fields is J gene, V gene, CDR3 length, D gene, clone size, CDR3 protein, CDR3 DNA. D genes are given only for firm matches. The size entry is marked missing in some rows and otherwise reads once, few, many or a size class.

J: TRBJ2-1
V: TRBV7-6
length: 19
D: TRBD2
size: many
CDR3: CASSLVASGGGVSYNEQFF
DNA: TGTGCCAGCAGCTTAGTTGCCAGCGGGGGGGGGGTATCCTACAATGAGCAGTTCTTC

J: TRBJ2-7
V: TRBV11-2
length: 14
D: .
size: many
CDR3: CASSPREGKDEQYF
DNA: TGTGCCAGCAGCCCCAGAGAGGGGAAGGACGAGCAGTACTTC

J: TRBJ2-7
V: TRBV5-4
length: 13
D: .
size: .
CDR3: CASSLGRQYWQYF
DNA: TGTGCCAGCAGCTTGGGAAGGCAGTACTGGCAGTACTTC

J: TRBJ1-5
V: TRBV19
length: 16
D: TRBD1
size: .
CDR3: CASSDITTGGRQPQHF
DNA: TGTGCCAGTAGTGATATTACCACAGGGGGCAGGCAGCCCCAGCATTTT

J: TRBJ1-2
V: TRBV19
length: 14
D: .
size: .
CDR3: CASSIGGNSYGYTF
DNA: TGTGCCAGTAGTATAGGCGGAAATTCCTATGGCTACACCTTC

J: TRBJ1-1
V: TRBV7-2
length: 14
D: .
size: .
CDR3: CASSLSEMGGTAFF
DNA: TGTGCCAGCAGCTTAAGCGAGATGGGGGGGACGGCTTTCTTT

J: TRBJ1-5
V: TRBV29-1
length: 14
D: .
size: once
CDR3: CSVAPGPSNQPQHF
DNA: TGCAGCGTAGCTCCGGGGCCTAGCAATCAGCCCCAGCATTTT

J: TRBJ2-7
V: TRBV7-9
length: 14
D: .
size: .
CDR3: CASSFLQKLGEQYF
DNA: TGTGCCAGCAGTTTTTTGCAAAAGCTAGGCGAGCAGTACTTC

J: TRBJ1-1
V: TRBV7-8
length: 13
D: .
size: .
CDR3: CASSKGGDTEAFF
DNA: TGTGCCAGCAGTAAGGGGGGGGACACTGAAGCTTTCTTT

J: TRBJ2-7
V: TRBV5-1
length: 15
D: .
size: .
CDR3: CASSLGGLSSYEQYF
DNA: TGCGCCAGCAGCTTGGGCGGGCTAAGCTCCTACGAGCAGTACTTC

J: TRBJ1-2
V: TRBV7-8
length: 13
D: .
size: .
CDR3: CASSQSTNYGYTF
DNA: TGTGCCAGCAGCCAGAGCACTAACTATGGCTACACCTTC

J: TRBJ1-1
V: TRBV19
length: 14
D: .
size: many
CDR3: CASSIGQMNTEAFF
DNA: TGTGCCAGTAGTATAGGTCAGATGAACACTGAAGCTTTCTTT

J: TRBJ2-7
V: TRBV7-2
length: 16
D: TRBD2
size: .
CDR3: CASSATSGGAVREQYF
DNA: TGTGCCAGCAGCGCGACTAGCGGGGGGGCGGTACGCGAGCAGTACTTC

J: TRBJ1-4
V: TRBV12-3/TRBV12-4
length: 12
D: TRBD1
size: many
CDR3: CASISGGGKLFF
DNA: TGTGCCAGCATCTCAGGGGGTGGAAAACTGTTTTTT

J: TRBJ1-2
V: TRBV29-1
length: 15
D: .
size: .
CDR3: CSIENWQDANYGYTF
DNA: TGCAGCATTGAAAATTGGCAGGATGCTAACTATGGCTACACCTTC

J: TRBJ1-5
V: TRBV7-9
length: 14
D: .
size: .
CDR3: CASSVGSPNQPQHF
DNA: TGTGCCAGCAGCGTAGGCAGTCCCAATCAGCCCCAGCATTTT

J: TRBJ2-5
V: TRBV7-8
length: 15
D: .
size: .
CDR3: CASSEAKTAAGTQYF
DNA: TGTGCCAGCAGTGAAGCGAAGACAGCCGCAGGGACCCAGTACTTC

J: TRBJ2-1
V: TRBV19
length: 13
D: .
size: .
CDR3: CASRARLPNEQFF
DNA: TGTGCCAGTAGGGCTCGACTCCCCAATGAGCAGTTCTTC

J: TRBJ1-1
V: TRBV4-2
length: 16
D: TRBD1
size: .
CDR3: CASSQEGTVANTEAFF
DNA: TGTGCCAGCAGCCAAGAAGGGACAGTTGCGAACACTGAAGCTTTCTTT

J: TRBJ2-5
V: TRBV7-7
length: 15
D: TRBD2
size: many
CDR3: CASSAGLAVTETQYF
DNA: TGTGCTAGCAGCGCCGGACTAGCGGTTACAGAGACCCAGTACTTC

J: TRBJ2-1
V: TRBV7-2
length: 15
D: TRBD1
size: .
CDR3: CASTDRVWSYNEQFF
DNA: TGTGCCAGCACCGACAGGGTCTGGTCCTACAATGAGCAGTTCTTC

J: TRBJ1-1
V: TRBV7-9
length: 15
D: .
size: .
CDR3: CASSTRDKLNTEAFF
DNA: TGTGCCAGCAGCACCCGGGACAAGTTGAACACTGAAGCTTTCTTT

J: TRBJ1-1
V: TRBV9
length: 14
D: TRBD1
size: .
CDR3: CASSPTGTAMSAFF
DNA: TGTGCCAGCAGCCCGACAGGGACGGCAATGAGTGCTTTCTTT

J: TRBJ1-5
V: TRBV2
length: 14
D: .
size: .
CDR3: CASSEALRNQPQHF
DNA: TGTGCCAGCAGTGAAGCGCTTCGCAATCAGCCCCAGCATTTT

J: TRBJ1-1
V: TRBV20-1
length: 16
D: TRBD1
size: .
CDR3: CSAPGGGGQGDTEAFF
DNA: TGCAGTGCCCCTGGGGGGGGGGGACAGGGGGACACTGAAGCTTTCTTT

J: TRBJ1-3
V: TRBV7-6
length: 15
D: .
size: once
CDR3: CASSLDPVSGNTIYF
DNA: TGTGCCAGCAGCTTAGATCCAGTCTCTGGAAACACCATATATTTT

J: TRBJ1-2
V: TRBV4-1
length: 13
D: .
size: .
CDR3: CASSQARDLGYTF
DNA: TGCGCCAGCAGCCAAGCTCGGGATTTGGGCTACACCTTC

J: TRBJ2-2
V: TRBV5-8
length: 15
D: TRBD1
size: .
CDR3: CASSPSGTGGRELFF
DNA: TGTGCCAGCAGCCCTTCCGGGACAGGGGGACGGGAGCTGTTTTTT

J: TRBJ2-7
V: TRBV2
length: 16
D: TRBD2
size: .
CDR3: CASTSASGLGTYEQYF
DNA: TGTGCCAGCACCAGTGCTAGCGGCCTGGGAACCTACGAGCAGTACTTC

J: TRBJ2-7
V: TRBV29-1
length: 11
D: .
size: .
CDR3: CSVFEGYEQYF
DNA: TGCAGCGTTTTTGAGGGCTACGAGCAGTACTTC

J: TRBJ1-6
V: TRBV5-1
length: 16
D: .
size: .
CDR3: CASSLEPVYYNSPLHF
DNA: TGCGCCAGCAGCTTGGAACCCGTATACTATAATTCACCCCTCCACTTT

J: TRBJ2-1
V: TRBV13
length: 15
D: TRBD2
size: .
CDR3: CASSYSGAPYNEQFF
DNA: TGTGCCAGCAGCTATAGCGGGGCGCCCTACAATGAGCAGTTCTTC

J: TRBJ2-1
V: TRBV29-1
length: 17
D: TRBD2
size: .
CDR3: CSVDSFGNAGGHNEQFF
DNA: TGCAGCGTTGATTCCTTCGGGAACGCGGGAGGACACAATGAGCAGTTCTTC

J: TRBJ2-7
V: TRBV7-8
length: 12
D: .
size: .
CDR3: CASSLDRMEQYF
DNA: TGTGCCAGCAGCTTGGATAGGATGGAGCAGTACTTC

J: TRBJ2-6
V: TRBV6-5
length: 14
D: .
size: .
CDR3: CASSPSIWANVLTF
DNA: TGTGCCAGCAGTCCTTCTATATGGGCCAACGTCCTGACTTTC

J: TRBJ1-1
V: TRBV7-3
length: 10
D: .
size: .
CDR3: CASSRPRAFF
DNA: TGTGCCAGCAGCCGCCCTAGGGCTTTCTTT

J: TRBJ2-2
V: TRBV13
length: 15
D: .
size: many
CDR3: CASSLGLGGTGELFF
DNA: TGTGCCAGCAGCTTAGGTCTAGGAGGAACCGGGGAGCTGTTTTTT

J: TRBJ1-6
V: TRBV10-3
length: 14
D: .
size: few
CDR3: CATHREGGNSPLHF
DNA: TGTGCCACCCACAGGGAGGGGGGTAATTCACCCCTCCACTTT

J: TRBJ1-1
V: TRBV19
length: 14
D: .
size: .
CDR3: CASSIGAGNTEAFF
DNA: TGTGCCAGTAGTATAGGGGCAGGGAACACTGAAGCTTTCTTT

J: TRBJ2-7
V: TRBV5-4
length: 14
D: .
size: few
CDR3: CASSLGDSYNEQYF
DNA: TGTGCCAGCAGCTTGGGAGACAGCTACAATGAGCAGTACTTC

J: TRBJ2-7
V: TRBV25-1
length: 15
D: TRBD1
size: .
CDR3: CASSRGQGISYEQYF
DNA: TGTGCCAGTAGCCGAGGACAGGGGATTTCGTACGAGCAGTACTTC

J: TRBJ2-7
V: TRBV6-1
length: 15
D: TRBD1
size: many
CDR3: CASSEMTGGSYEQYF
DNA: TGTGCCAGCAGTGAAATGACAGGGGGCTCCTACGAGCAGTACTTC

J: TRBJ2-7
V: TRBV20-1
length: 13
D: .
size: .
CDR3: CSADRGNGYEQYF
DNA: TGCAGTGCTGACAGAGGAAATGGCTACGAGCAGTACTTC